Following are 22 T cell receptor beta chains from one sample sequenced in a study of blood T cell repertoires in COVID-19. Assay used: immunoSEQ multiplex PCR; TCRdb lists only in-frame clones, some missing. In the table there are 300,000 or so clones, roughly 90% of which are singletons. Sequencing was done on a sample of PBMCs or T cells enriched from blood (not recorded which). These receptors all come from a woman aged 25 to 39 who had recovered from COVID-19.

The genes are TRBV5-8 and TRBJ2-7; 8 bases are shared with TRBD2. The ends lost 1 base at V and 2 bases at J; junction bases unmatched: 11. CDR3 size: 17 residues. Germline lookup yields CDR1 SGHTS and CDR2 YDEGEE. The CDR3 sequence is CASSLPPGGRPAYEQYF. For the CDR3, the DNA is TGTGCCAGCAGCTTGCCTCCTGGCGGGAGGCCCGCCTACGAGCAGTACTTC.

This chain uses TRBV10-3 with TRBJ1-3, with TRBD1 as a possible D gene (6 bases). V was trimmed by 8 bases and J by 0 bases, leaving 11 bases between them. The CDR3 length is 14 residues. CDR1 and CDR2 (germline): ENHRY, SYGVKD. DNA of the CDR3: TGTGCCATCCGGGGACAACTCTCTGGAAACACCATATATTTT. It encodes CAIRGQLSGNTIYF.

V gene TRBV11-3 combines with J gene TRBJ2-2; D gene unclear. The CDR3 length is 14 residues. V lost 5 bases to trimming and J lost 6 bases, with 13 bases between them. Germline-derived CDR1 and CDR2 are SGHNT and YENEEA. As DNA, the CDR3 is TGTGCCAGCAGCCTCGCTGCGTTCTCCGGGGAGCTGTTTTTT. Translation: CASSLAAFSGELFF.

The gene calls are TRBV7-3 and TRBJ2-2; 10 bases line up with TRBD2. The CDR3 spans 16 residues. Losses at the gene ends were 2 bases for V and 4 bases for J; bases not matched to a gene: 4. Germline CDR1 is SGHTA and CDR2 is FQGTGA. The CDR3 DNA is TGTGCCAGCAGCTTACTAGCGGGAGCGAGCACCGGGGAGCTGTTTTTT. It translates to CASSLLAGASTGELFF.

The rearrangement joins TRBV15 to TRBJ2-4; TRBD2 agrees at 12 bases. Germline V gene data show CDR1 as LNHNV and CDR2 as YYDKDF (reference sequence). With V trimmed by 0 bases and J by 2 bases, 2 bases remained unmatched. CDR3 length equals 17 residues. CDR3 region: CATSRDGLAGTKNIQYF. The CDR3, as DNA: TGTGCCACCAGCAGAGATGGACTAGCGGGAACCAAAAACATTCAGTACTTC.

The chain links TRBV19 to TRBJ2-5; 14 bases are a match to TRBD2. CDR3 size: 16 residues. CDR1 is LNHDA, CDR2 SQIVND, per germline (reference sequence). V gave up 4 bases and J gave up 4 bases; unmatched junction bases: 5. CDR3 protein: CASSKTSGRGGETQYF. The DNA for the CDR3 is TGTGCCAGTAGTAAGACTAGCGGGAGGGGAGGAGAGACCCAGTACTTC.

The chain employs TRBV28 and TRBJ1-2; TRBD1 is a possible D gene (6 bases). Germline V gene lookup returns CDR1 MDHEN and CDR2 SYDVKM. V was trimmed by 5 bases and J by 8 bases, leaving 21 bases between them. The CDR3 runs to 15 residues. CDR3 nucleotides: TGTGCCAGCAGTCAACCTGACAGAGGGGGTAGAGGCTACACCTTC. It is translated as CASSQPDRGGRGYTF.

The gene calls are TRBV7-3 and TRBJ2-1; 9 bases map to TRBD1. This CDR3 has 15 amino acids. Germline lookup yields CDR1 SGHTA and CDR2 FQGTGA. Trimming removed 4 bases from V and 4 bases from J; junction bases left unmatched: 5. CDR3 residues: CASSSTGTGYNEQFF. For the CDR3, the DNA is TGTGCCAGCAGCTCCACCGGGACAGGGTACAATGAGCAGTTCTTC.

Comment on this clone: The same CDR3 can be traced to other DNA sequences in this sample. The V call is TRBV6-5, the J call TRBJ1-5; weak D call: TRBD1 (6 bases). The CDR3 consists of 13 residues. The germline V gene encodes CDR1 MNHEY and CDR2 SVGAGI. The V gene lost 5 bases and the J gene lost 1 base, with 6 bases spanning the gap. CDR3 region: CASSQGSNQPQHF. For the CDR3, the DNA is TGTGCCAGCAGTCAGGGGAGCAATCAGCCCCAGCATTTT.

The chain joins TRBV6-2 or TRBV6-3 to TRBJ2-7; tentatively, D is TRBD2 (5 bases). The CDR3 consists of 15 residues. The germline CDR1 and CDR2 sequences are MNHEY and SVGEGT. V was cut by 6 bases and J by 3 bases, with 18 bases left in between. CDR3 residues: CASSRSEGLGYEQYF. CDR3 in DNA: TGTGCCAGCAGCCGTTCAGAGGGCTTAGGCTACGAGCAGTACTTC.

The J gene is TRBJ2-2, the V gene TRBV12-5; TRBD2 aligns across 14 bases. The CDR3 loop spans 19 amino acids. V was clipped by 1 base and J by 5 bases; unmatched bases: 9. The germline CDR1 and CDR2 sequences are LGHNT and FRNRAP. The CDR3 loop reads CASGLDSKGLAGETGELFF. CDR3 in DNA: TGTGCTAGTGGTTTGGACTCTAAGGGACTAGCGGGAGAGACCGGGGAGCTGTTTTTT. The entire variable domain, with the rest obtained from reference TRBV12-5 and TRBJ2-2, is as follows: DARVTQTPRHKVTEMGQEVTMRCQPILGHNTVFWYRQTMMQGLELLAYFRNRAPLDDSGMPKDRFSAEMPDATLATLKIQPSEPRDSAVYFCASGLDSKGLAGETGELFFGEGSRLTVL.

The chain links TRBV24-1 to TRBJ2-1, with 9 bases identical to TRBD2. Trimming cost V 4 bases and J 6 bases; bases outside gene matches: 9. CDR1 is KGHDR, CDR2 SFDVKD, per germline. The CDR3 covers 16 residues. Here the CDR3 reads CATSEPGLARGNEQFF. The CDR3 region has the DNA TGTGCCACCAGTGAGCCCGGACTAGCGCGAGGCAATGAGCAGTTCTTC.

The chain has TRBV29-1 and TRBJ2-3, with TRBD1 identical over 8 bases. This CDR3 comprises 16 residues. Germline assignment: CDR1 SQVTM and CDR2 ANQGSEA. The V gene end was trimmed by 0 bases and the J gene end by 2 bases; junction bases not matched to a gene: 7. For the CDR3, the DNA is TGCAGCGTTGAAGAAGCACAGGGGGATCTCACAGATACGCAGTATTTT. It specifies CSVEEAQGDLTDTQYF.

This clone was seen just once. V usage is TRBV10-1 and J usage is TRBJ2-3; the match to TRBD2 covers 12 bases. Germline V gene data show CDR1 as WNHNN and CDR2 as SYGVQD (reference sequence). The CDR3 contains 16 residues. V shed 5 bases, J shed 2 bases, and the junction held 5 bases outside the gene matches. CDR3 loop: CASSRTSGDPTDTQYF. The CDR3 bases are TGCGCCAGCAGTCGGACTAGCGGGGACCCCACAGATACGCAGTATTTT.

The chain combines TRBV30 with TRBJ2-7, with D maybe TRBD1 (6 bases). CDR1 is GTSNPN, CDR2 SVGIG, per germline (reference sequence). CDR3 length: 12 amino acids. Between the trimmed V and J ends, which lost 3 bases and 5 bases, there was a span of 11 bases. CDR3 sequence (DNA): TGTGCCTGGAGGAGACAGGTAGACGAGCAGTACTTC. Amino acids: CAWRRQVDEQYF.

The V gene is TRBV27, the J gene TRBJ1-4; D is possibly TRBD1 (6 bases). The V and J ends lost 5 bases and 5 bases respectively, with 15 bases between them. The CDR3 length is 15 residues. Germline assignment: CDR1 MNHEY and CDR2 SMNVEV (reference sequence). CDR3 in amino acids: CASSPRTERNEKLFF. CDR3 nucleotides: TGTGCCAGCAGTCCAAGGACAGAAAGAAATGAAAAACTGTTTTTT.

A note on this clone: This may arise from a read error, as a much more abundant clone is one base away. V and J are TRBV6-5 and TRBJ1-1; D is uncertain. The CDR3 is 13 residues long. Germline V gene sequence: CDR1 MNHEY, CDR2 SVGAGI. Deletions cut 2 bases from V and 1 base from J, with 5 bases between. CDR3 nucleotides: TGTGCCAGCAGTTACGAGGAGAACACTGAAGCTTTCTTT. Amino acids: CASSYEENTEAFF.

This sequence joins TRBV7-9 and TRBJ2-5; D unclear. This CDR3 region has 15 residues. Germline CDR1 SEHNR, CDR2 FQNEAQ (reference sequence). V was shortened by 5 bases and J by 0 bases, with 13 bases between the two germline ends. In DNA form, the CDR3 reads TGTGCCAGCAGCATTGGCACCGTTAACCAAGAGACCCAGTACTTC. This codes for CASSIGTVNQETQYF.

This clone is a singleton in its sample. The chain joins TRBV7-2 to TRBJ2-7; TRBD2 matches 11 bases. The germline V gene has CDR1 SGHTA and CDR2 FQGNSA. The CDR3 consists of 15 residues. J lost 5 bases, V lost 4 bases, and 7 bases had no gene match. CDR3 region: CASSSPSGRSDEQYF. CDR3 DNA sequence: TGTGCCAGCAGCTCCCCTAGCGGGAGGTCGGACGAGCAGTACTTC.

A note on this clone: An end of the junction does not agree with germline; a read error may underlie this. The V call is TRBV19, the J call TRBJ1-1; D is undetermined. The germline gives CDR1 LNHDA, CDR2 SQIVND (reference sequence). The CDR3 is made up of 12 amino acids. CDR3 nucleotides: TGTGCCAGTAGTATGTTGAACAGTGAAGCTTTCTTT. Its translation is CASSMLNSEAFF. The full variable domain, completed using reference TRBV19 and TRBJ1-1, is DGGITQSPKYLFRKEGQNVTLSCEQNLNHDAMYWYRQDPGQGLRLIYYSQIVNDFQKGDIAEGYSVSREKKESFPLTVTSAQKNPTAFYLCASSMLNSEAFFGQGTRLTVV.

The chain recombines TRBV10-1 with TRBJ1-1; 11 bases are shared with TRBD1. From germline, CDR1 is WNHNN and CDR2 SYGVQD (reference sequence). The trim removed 6 bases at V and 6 bases at J, leaving 3 bases unmatched. This CDR3 contains 13 residues. This chain's CDR3 is CASRAGQGAEAFF. DNA of the CDR3: TGCGCCAGCAGAGCGGGACAGGGGGCTGAAGCTTTCTTT.

The chain links TRBV7-2 to TRBJ2-3; D is possibly TRBD1 (6 bases). Germline V lookup: CDR1 SGHTA, CDR2 FQGNSA. V dropped 2 bases and J dropped 2 bases, with 14 bases sitting between them. The CDR3 totals 16 residues. CDR3 amino acids: CASSLPGQGHTDTQYF. As DNA, the CDR3 is TGTGCCAGCAGCTTACCCGGGCAGGGGCACACAGATACGCAGTATTTT.